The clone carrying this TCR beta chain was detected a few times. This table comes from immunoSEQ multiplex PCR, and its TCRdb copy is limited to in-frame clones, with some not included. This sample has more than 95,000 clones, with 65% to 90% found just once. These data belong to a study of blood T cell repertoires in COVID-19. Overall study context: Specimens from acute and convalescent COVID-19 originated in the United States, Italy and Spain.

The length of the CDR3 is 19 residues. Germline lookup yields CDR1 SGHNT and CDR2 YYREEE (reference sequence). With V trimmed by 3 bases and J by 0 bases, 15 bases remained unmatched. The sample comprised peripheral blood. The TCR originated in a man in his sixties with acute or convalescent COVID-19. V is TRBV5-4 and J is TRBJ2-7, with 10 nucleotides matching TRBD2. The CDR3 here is CASSYKLFGLAESSYEQYF. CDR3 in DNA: TGTGCCAGCAGCTACAAACTATTTGGACTAGCGGAAAGCTCCTACGAGCAGTACTTC. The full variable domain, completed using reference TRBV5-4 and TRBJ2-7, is ETGVTQSPTHLIKTRGQQVTLRCSSQSGHNTVSWYQQALGQGPQFIFQYYREEENGRGNFPPRFSGLQFPNYSSELNVNALELDDSALYLCASSYKLFGLAESSYEQYFGPGTRLTVT.